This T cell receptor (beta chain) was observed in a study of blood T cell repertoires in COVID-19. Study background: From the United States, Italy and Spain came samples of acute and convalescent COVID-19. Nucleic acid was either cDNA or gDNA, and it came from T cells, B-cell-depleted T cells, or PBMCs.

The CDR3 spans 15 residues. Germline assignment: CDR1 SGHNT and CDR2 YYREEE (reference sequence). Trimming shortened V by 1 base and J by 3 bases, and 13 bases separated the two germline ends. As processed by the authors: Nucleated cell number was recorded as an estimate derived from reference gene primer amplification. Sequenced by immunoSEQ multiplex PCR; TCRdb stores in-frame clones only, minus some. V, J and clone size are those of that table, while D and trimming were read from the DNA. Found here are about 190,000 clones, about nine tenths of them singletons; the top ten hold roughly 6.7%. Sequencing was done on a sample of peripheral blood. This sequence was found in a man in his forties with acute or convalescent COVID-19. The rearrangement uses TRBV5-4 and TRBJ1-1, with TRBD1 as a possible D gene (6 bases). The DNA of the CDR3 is TGTGCCAGCAGCTTGAACAGGGCGGTTGACACTGAAGCTTTCTTT. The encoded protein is CASSLNRAVDTEAFF.